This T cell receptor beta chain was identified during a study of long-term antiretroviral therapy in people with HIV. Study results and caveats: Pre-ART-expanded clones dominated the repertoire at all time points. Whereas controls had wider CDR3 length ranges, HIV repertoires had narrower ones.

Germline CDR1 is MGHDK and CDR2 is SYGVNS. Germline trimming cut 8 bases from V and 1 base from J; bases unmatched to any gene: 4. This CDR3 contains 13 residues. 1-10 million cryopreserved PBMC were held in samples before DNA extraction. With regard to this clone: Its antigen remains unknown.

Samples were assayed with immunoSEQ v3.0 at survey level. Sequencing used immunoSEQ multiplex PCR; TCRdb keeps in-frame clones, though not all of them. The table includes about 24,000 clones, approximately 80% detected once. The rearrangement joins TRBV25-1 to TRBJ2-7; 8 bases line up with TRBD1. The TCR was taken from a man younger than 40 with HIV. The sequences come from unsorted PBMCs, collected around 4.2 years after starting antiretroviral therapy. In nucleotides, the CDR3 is TGTGCCAGCGGGACAGGCGAGTCCTACGAGCAGTACTTC. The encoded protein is CASGTGESYEQYF.